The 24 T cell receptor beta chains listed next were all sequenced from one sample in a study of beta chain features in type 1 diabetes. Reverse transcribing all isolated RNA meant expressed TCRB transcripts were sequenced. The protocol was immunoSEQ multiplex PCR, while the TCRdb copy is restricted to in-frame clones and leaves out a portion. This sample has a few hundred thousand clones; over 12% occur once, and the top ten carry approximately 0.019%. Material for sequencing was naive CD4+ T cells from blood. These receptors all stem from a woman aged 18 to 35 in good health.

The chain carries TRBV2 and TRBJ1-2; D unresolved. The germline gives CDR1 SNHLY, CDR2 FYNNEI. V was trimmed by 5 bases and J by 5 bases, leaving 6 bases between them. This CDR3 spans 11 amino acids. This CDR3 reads CASSLEYGYTF. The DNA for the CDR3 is TGTGCCAGCAGTCTCGAGTATGGCTACACCTTC. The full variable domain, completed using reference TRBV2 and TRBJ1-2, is EPEVTQTPSHQVTQMGQEVILRCVPISNHLYFYWYRQILGQKVEFLVSFYNNEISEKSEIFDDQFSVERPDGSNFTLKIRSTKLEDSAMYFCASSLEYGYTFGSGTRLTVV.

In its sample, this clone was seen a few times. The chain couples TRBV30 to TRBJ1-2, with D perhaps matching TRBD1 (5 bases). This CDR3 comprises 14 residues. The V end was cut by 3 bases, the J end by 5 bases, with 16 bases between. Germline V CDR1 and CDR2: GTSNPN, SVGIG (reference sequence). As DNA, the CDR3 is TGTGCCTGGAGCCCAGGGAGGGTAGGGTATGGCTACACCTTC. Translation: CAWSPGRVGYGYTF.

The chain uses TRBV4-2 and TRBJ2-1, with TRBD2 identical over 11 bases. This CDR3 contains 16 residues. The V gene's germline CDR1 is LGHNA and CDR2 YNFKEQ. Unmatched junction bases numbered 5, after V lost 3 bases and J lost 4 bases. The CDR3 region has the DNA TGTGCCAGCAGCCAGAGGGGACTAGCGGATTACAATGAGCAGTTCTTC. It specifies CASSQRGLADYNEQFF.

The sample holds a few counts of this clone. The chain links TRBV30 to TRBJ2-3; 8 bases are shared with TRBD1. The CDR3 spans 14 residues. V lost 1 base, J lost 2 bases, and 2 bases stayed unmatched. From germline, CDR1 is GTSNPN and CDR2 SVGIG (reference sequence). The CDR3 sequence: CAWSAGGFTDTQYF. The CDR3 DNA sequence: TGTGCCTGGAGTGCAGGGGGCTTCACAGATACGCAGTATTTT.

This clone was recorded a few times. In nucleotides, the CDR3 is TGTGCCAGCAGTTTAGTGGGCTCGTACTCCTACGAGCAGTACTTC. Translating it yields CASSLVGSYSYEQYF. The V and J genes are TRBV28 and TRBJ2-7; D is uncertain. This CDR3 contains 15 residues. From germline, CDR1 is MDHEN and CDR2 SYDVKM. The V end was cut by 2 bases, the J end by 0 bases, with 11 bases between.

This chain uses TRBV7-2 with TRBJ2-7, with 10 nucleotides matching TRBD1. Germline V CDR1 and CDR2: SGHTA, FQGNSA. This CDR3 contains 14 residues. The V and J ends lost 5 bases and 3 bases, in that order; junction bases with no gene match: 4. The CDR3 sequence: CASSPRTGGYEQYF. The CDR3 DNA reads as TGTGCCAGCAGCCCACGGACAGGGGGCTACGAGCAGTACTTC.

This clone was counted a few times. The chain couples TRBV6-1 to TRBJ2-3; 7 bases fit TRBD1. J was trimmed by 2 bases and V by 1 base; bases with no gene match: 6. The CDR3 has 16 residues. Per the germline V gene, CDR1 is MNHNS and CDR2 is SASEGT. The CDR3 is CASSEEVTGITDTQYF. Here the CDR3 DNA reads TGTGCCAGCAGTGAAGAGGTGACAGGGATCACAGATACGCAGTATTTT.

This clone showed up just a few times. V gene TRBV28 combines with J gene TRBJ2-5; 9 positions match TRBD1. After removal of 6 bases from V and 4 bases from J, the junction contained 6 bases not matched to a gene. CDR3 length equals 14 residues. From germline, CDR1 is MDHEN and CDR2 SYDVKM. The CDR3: CASSPGTGLETQYF. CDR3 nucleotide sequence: TGTGCCAGCAGCCCCGGGACAGGGTTAGAGACCCAGTACTTC.

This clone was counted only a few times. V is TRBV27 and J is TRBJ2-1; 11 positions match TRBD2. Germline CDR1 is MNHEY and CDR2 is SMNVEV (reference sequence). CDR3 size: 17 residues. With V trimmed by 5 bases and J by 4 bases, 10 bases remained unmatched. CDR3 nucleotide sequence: TGTGCCAGCAGTCCCCGGACTAGCGGGCCTCCGTACAATGAGCAGTTCTTC. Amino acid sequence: CASSPRTSGPPYNEQFF.

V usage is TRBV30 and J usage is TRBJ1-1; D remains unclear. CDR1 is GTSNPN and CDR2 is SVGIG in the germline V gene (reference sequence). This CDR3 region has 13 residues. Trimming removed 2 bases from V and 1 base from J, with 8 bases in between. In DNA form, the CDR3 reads TGTGCCTGGAGTTTACAGCAGAACACTGAAGCTTTCTTT. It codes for CAWSLQQNTEAFF. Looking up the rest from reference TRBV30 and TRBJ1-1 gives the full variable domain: SQTIHQWPATLVQPVGSPLSLECTVEGTSNPNLYWYRQAAGRGLQLLFYSVGIGQISSEVPQNLSASRPQDRQFILSSKKLLLSDSGFYLCAWSLQQNTEAFFGQGTRLTVV.

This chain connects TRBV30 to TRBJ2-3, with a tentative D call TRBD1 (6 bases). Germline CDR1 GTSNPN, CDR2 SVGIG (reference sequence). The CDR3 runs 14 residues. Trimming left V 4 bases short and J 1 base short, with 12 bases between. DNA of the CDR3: TGTGCCTGGAATAGACAGGCCCGCACAGATACGCAGTATTTT. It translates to CAWNRQARTDTQYF.

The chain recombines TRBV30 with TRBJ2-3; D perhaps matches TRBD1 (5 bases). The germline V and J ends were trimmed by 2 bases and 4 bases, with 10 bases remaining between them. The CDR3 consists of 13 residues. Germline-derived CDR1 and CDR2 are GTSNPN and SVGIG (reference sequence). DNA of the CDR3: TGTGCCTGGAGTTGGGGCGGTGCAGATACGCAGTATTTT. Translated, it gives CAWSWGGADTQYF.

This CDR3 reads CASRRGRQQRETQYF. The DNA of the CDR3 is TGCGCCAGCAGAAGGGGGCGGCAACAACGAGAGACCCAGTACTTC. V and J are TRBV5-1 and TRBJ2-5; TRBD1 matches 7 bases. The trim removed 5 bases at V and 4 bases at J, leaving 11 bases unmatched. The CDR3 is 15 amino acids. Per the germline V gene, CDR1 is SGHRS and CDR2 is YFSETQ. Filled out from reference TRBV5-1 and TRBJ2-5, the complete variable domain reads KAGVTQTPRYLIKTRGQQVTLSCSPISGHRSVSWYQQTPGQGLQFLFEYFSETQRNKGNFPGRFSGRQFSNSRSEMNVSTLELGDSALYLCASRRGRQQRETQYFGPGTRLLVL.

For the CDR3, the DNA is TGTGCCAGCTCACCCGAGGCTAGGGTTGGGAGCTCCTACAATGAGCAGTTCTTC. Its protein is CASSPEARVGSSYNEQFF. The rearrangement links TRBV18 to TRBJ2-1; D may be TRBD2 (5 bases). The V end lost 3 bases, the J end lost 0 bases, and 18 bases lay between the germline ends. The CDR3 runs 18 residues. Germline loops: CDR1 KGHSH, CDR2 LQKENI.

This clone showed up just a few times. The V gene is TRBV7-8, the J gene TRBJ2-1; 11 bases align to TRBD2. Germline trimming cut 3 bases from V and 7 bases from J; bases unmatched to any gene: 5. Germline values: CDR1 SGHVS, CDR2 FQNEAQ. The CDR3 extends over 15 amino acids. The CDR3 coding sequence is TGTGCCAGCAGCTTCGAACTAGCGGGAGCAAATGAGCAGTTCTTC. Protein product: CASSFELAGANEQFF.

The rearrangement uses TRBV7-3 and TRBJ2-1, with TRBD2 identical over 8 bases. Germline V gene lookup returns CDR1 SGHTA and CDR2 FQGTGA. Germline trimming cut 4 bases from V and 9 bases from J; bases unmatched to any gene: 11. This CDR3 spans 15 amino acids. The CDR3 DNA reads TGTGCCAGCAGCTCTTCGGGACTAGGGAGAGGTGAGCAGTTCTTC. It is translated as CASSSSGLGRGEQFF.

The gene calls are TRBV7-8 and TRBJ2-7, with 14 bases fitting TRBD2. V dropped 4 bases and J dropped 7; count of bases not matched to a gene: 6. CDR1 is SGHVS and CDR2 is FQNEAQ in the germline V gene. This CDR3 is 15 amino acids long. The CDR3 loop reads CASSSGLAGVLEQYF. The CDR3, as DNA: TGTGCCAGCAGCTCGGGACTAGCGGGAGTACTAGAGCAGTACTTC.

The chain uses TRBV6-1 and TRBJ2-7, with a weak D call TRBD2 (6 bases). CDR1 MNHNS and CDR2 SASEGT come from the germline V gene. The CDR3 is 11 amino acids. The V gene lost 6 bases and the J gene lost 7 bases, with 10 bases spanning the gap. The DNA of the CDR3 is TGTGCCAGCAGGAGGGAGGAAGAGCAGTACTTC. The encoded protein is CASRREEEQYF.

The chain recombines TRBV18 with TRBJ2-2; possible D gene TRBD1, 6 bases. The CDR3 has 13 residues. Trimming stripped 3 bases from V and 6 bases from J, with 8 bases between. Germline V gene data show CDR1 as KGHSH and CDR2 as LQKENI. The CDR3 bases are TGTGCCAGCTCACCGGGGGCCTCCGGGGAGCTGTTTTTT. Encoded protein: CASSPGASGELFF.

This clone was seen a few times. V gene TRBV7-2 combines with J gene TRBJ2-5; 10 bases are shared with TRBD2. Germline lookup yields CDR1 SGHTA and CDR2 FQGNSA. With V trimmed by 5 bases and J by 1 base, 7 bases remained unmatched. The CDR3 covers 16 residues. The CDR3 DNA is TGTGCCAGCAGCCATGGACTAGCGGTAATCCAAGAGACCCAGTACTTC. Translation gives CASSHGLAVIQETQYF.

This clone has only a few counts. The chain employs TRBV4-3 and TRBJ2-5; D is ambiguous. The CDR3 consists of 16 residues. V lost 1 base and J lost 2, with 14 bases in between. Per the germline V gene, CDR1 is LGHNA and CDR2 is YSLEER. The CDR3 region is CASSQVPNLGQETQYF. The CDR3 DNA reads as TGCGCCAGCAGCCAAGTTCCAAACCTCGGGCAAGAGACCCAGTACTTC.

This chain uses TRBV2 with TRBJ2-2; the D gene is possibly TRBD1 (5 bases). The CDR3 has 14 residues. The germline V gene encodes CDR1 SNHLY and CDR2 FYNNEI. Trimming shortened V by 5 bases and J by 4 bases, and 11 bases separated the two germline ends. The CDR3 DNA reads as TGTGCCAGCAGTCTCGACAGTGGCACCGGGGAGCTGTTTTTT. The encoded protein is CASSLDSGTGELFF. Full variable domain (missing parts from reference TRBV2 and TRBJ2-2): EPEVTQTPSHQVTQMGQEVILRCVPISNHLYFYWYRQILGQKVEFLVSFYNNEISEKSEIFDDQFSVERPDGSNFTLKIRSTKLEDSAMYFCASSLDSGTGELFFGEGSRLTVL.

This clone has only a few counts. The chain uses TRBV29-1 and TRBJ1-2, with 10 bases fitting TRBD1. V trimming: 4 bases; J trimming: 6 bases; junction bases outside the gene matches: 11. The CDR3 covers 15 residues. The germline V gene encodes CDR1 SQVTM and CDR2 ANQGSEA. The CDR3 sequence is CSVAASGQGVDGYTF. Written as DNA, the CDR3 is TGCAGCGTTGCAGCGTCAGGACAGGGGGTTGATGGCTACACCTTC. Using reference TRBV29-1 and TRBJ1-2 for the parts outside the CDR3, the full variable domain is SAVISQKPSRDICQRGTSLTIQCQVDSQVTMMFWYRQQPGQSLTLIATANQGSEATYESGFVIDKFPISRPNLTFSTLTVSNMSPEDSSIYLCSVAASGQGVDGYTFGSGTRLTVV.

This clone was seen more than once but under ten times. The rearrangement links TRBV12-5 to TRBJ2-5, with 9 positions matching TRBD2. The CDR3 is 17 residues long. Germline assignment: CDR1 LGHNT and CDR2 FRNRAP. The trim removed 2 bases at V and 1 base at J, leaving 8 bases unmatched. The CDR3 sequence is CASGLSLSGRAQETQYF. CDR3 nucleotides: TGTGCTAGTGGTTTGTCCCTTAGCGGGAGAGCCCAAGAGACCCAGTACTTC.